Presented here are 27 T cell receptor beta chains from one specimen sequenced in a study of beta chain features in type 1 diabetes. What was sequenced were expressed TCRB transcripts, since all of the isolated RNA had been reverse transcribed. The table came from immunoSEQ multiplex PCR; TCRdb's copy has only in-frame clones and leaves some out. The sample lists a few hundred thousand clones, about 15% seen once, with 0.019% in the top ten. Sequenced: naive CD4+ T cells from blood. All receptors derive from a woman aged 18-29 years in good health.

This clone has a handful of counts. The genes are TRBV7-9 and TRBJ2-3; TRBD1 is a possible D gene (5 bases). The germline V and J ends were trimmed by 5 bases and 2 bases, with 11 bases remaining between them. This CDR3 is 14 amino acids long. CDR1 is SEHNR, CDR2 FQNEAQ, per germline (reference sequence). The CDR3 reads CASSETGFTDTQYF. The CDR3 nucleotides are TGTGCCAGCAGCGAAACAGGATTCACAGATACGCAGTATTTT.

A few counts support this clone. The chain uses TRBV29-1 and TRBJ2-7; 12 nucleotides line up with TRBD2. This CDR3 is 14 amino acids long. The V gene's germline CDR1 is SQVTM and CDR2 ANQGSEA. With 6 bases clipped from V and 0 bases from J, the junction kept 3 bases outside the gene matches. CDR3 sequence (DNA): TGCAGCGTCATGACTAGCGGGAGCTCCTACGAGCAGTACTTC. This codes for CSVMTSGSSYEQYF.

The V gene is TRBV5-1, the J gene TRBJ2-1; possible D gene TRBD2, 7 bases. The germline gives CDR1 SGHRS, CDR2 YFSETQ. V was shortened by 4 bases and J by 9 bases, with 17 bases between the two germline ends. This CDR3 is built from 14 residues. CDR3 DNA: TGCGCCAGCAGCATTGTGGGGGGGCGCCCTGAGCAGTTCTTC. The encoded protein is CASSIVGGRPEQFF.

As DNA, the CDR3 is TGCGCCAGCAGCTTGGTAGCAGGGGGATCCTCTGGGGCCAACGTCCTGACTTTC. Translating gives CASSLVAGGSSGANVLTF. The chain couples TRBV5-1 to TRBJ2-6; the match to TRBD1 covers 7 bases. The length of the CDR3 is 18 residues. CDR1 is SGHRS, CDR2 YFSETQ, per germline. The trim removed 0 bases at V and 0 bases at J, leaving 6 bases unmatched.

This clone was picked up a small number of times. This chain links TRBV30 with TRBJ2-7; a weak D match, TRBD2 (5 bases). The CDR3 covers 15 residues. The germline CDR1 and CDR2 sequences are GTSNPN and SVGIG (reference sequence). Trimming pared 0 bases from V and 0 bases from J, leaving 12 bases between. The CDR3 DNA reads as TGTGCCTGGAGTGTACGGAGTAGCGTCTCCTACGAGCAGTACTTC. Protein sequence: CAWSVRSSVSYEQYF. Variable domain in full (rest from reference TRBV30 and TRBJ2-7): SQTIHQWPATLVQPVGSPLSLECTVEGTSNPNLYWYRQAAGRGLQLLFYSVGIGQISSEVPQNLSASRPQDRQFILSSKKLLLSDSGFYLCAWSVRSSVSYEQYFGPGTRLTVT.

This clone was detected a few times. The CDR3 DNA is TGTGCCAGCAGCCCAAACGGACAGGGGGTTAACTACGAGCAGTACTTC. Its translation is CASSPNGQGVNYEQYF. This chain connects TRBV6-6 to TRBJ2-7; 10 nucleotides align to TRBD1. Looked up from germline, CDR1 is MNHNY and CDR2 is SVGAGI (reference sequence). With 6 bases clipped from V and 3 bases from J, the junction kept 11 bases outside the gene matches. CDR3 length: 16 amino acids.

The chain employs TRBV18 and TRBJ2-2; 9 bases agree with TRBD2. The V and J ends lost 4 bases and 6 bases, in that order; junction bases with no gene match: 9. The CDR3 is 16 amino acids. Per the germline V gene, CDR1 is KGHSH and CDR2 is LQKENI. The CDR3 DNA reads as TGTGCCAGCTCACGACGGGCTAGCGGGACCTCCGGGGAGCTGTTTTTT. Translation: CASSRRASGTSGELFF.

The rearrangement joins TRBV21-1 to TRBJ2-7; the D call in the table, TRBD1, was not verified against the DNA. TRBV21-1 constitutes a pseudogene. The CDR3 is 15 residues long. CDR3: CARRAEQGIPYEQYF. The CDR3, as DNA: TGTGCCAGGAGGGCCGAACAGGGGATCCCCTACGAGCAGTACTTC.

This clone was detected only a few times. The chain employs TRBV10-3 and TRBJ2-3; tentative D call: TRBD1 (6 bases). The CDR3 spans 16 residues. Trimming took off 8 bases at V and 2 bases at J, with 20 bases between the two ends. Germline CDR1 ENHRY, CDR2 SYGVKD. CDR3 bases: TGTGCCATCCGGGACAATATGAGATCCCTCACAGATACGCAGTATTTT. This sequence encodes CAIRDNMRSLTDTQYF.

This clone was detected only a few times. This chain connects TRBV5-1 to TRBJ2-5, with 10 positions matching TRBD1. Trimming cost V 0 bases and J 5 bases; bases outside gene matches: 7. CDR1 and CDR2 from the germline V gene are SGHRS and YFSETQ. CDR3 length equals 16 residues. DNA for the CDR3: TGCGCCAGCAGCTTGGGTGACAGGGGGCGCGTGGAGACCCAGTACTTC. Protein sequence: CASSLGDRGRVETQYF.

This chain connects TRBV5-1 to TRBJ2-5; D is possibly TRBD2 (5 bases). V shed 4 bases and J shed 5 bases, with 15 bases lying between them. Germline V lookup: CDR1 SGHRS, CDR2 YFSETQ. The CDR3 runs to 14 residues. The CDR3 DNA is TGCGCCAGCAGCCCCTCGGCGGGTAGGGAGACCCAGTACTTC. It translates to CASSPSAGRETQYF.

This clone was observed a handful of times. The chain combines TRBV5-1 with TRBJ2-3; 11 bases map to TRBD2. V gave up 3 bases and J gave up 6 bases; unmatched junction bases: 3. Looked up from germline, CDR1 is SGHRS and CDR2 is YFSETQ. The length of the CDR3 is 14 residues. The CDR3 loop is CASSSLAGDDTQYF. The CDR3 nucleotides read TGCGCCAGCAGCTCACTAGCGGGAGATGATACGCAGTATTTT.

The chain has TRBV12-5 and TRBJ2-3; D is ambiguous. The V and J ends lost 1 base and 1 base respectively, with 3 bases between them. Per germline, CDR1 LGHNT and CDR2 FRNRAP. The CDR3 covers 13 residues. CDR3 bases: TGTGCTAGTGGTTTGGGCGGCACAGATACGCAGTATTTT. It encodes CASGLGGTDTQYF.

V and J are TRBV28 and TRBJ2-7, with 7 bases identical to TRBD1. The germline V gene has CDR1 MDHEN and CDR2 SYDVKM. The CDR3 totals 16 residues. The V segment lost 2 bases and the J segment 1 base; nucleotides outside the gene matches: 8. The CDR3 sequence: CASSLPLPGQSYEQYF. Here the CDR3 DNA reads TGTGCCAGCAGTTTACCGCTACCGGGACAGTCCTACGAGCAGTACTTC.

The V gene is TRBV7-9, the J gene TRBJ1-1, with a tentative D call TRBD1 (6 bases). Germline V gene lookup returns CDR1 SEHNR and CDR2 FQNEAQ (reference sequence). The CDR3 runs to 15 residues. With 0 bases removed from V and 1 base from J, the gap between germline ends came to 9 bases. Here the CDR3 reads CASSLAGGRNTEAFF. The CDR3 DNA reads TGTGCCAGCAGCTTAGCAGGGGGAAGGAACACTGAAGCTTTCTTT.

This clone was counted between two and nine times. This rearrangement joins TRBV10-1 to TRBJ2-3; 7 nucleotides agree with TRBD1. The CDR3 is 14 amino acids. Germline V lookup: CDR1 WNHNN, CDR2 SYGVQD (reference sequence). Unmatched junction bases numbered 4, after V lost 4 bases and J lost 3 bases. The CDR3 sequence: CASSALGQTDTQYF. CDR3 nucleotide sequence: TGCGCCAGCAGTGCTCTGGGACAGACAGATACGCAGTATTTT.

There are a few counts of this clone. CDR3 in DNA: TGTGCCAGCAGCTCGCAGCAGGCGGGGATCCACGAGCAGTACTTC. The encoded protein is CASSSQQAGIHEQYF. The chain uses TRBV7-3 and TRBJ2-7; tentative D call: TRBD2 (6 bases). Germline-derived CDR1 and CDR2 are SGHTA and FQGTGA. The CDR3 is 15 residues long. The V and J ends lost 4 bases and 5 bases respectively, with 18 bases between them.

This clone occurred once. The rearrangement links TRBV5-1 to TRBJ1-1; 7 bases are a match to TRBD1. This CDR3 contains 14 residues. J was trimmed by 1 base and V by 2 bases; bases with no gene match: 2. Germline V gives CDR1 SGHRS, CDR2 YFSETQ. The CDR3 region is CASSFRGSNTEAFF. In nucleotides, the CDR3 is TGCGCCAGCAGCTTCAGGGGGTCGAACACTGAAGCTTTCTTT. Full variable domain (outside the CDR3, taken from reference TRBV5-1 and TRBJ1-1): KAGVTQTPRYLIKTRGQQVTLSCSPISGHRSVSWYQQTPGQGLQFLFEYFSETQRNKGNFPGRFSGRQFSNSRSEMNVSTLELGDSALYLCASSFRGSNTEAFFGQGTRLTVV.

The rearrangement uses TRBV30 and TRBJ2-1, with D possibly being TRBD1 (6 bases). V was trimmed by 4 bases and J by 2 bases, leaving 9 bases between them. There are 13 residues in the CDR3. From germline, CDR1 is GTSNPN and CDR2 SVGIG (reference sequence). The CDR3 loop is CAWTRQAYNEQFF. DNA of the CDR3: TGTGCCTGGACCCGACAGGCCTACAATGAGCAGTTCTTC.

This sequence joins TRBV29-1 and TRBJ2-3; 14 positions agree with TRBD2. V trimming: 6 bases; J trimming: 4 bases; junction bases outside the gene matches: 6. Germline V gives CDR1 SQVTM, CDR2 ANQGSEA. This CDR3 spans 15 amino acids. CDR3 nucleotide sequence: TGCAGCGTCGGACTAGCGGGAGGTCTCGCAGATACGCAGTATTTT. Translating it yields CSVGLAGGLADTQYF.

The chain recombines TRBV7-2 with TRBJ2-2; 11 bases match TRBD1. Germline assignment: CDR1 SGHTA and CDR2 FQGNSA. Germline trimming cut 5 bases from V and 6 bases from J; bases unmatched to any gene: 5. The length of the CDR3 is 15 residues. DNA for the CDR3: TGTGCCAGCAGCCAACGGGACAGGGGGTCCGGGGAGCTGTTTTTT. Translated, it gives CASSQRDRGSGELFF.

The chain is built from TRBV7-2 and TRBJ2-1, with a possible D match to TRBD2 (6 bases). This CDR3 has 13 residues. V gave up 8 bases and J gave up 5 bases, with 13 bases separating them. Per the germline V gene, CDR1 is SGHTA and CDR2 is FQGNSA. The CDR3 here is CASHTLANNEQFF. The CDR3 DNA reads TGTGCCAGCCACACCCTAGCGAACAATGAGCAGTTCTTC.

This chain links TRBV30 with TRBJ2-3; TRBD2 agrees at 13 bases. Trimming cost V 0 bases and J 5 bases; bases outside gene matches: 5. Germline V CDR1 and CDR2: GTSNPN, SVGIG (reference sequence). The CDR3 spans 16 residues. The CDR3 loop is CAWSVGLAGVLDTQYF. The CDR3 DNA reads TGTGCCTGGAGTGTCGGACTAGCGGGAGTTCTAGATACGCAGTATTTT.

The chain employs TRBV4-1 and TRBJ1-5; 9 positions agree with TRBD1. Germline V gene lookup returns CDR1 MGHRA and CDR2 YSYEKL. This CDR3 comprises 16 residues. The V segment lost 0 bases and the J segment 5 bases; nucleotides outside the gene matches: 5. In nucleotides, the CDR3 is TGCGCCAGCAGCCAAGAGATGACAGGGGGATATCAGCCCCAGCATTTT. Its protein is CASSQEMTGGYQPQHF.

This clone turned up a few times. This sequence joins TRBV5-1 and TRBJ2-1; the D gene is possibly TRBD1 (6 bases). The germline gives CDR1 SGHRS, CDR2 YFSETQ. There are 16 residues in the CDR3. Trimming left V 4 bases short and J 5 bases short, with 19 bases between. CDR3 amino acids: CASSLDQQGSHNEQFF. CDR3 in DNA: TGCGCCAGCAGCCTCGACCAGCAGGGGTCCCACAATGAGCAGTTCTTC.

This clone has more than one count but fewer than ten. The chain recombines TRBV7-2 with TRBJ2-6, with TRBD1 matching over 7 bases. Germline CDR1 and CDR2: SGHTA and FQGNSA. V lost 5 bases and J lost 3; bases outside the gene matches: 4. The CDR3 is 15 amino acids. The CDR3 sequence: CASSTRQGGANVLTF. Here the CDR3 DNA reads TGTGCCAGCAGCACCCGACAGGGTGGGGCCAACGTCCTGACTTTC.

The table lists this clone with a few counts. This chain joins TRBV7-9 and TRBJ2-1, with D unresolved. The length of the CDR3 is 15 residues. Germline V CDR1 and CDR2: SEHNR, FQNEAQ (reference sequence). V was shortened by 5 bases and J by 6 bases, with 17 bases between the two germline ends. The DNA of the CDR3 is TGTGCCAGCAGCCCTAAGCCCTCCTCGGGCAATGAGCAGTTCTTC. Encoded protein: CASSPKPSSGNEQFF.